This T cell receptor beta chain was observed in a study of cytomegalovirus exposure and HLA in healthy donors. As for the study in general: The platform used for the roughly 130 validation repertoires matched that of the 600 to 800 first-cohort repertoires, a later analysis reported.

Sequenced by immunoSEQ multiplex PCR; TCRdb stores in-frame clones only, minus some. The data show 150,000 to 200,000 clones, about 85% seen once. Study-level findings and limits: The tendency of first-cohort TCR clusters to co-occur in the approximately 120 validation repertoires was identified by a subsequent analysis. Most TCR sequences were seen very rarely across donors, but some public TCRs occurred in many.

About this clone: No antigen is known for it.

The study drew the donors from its roughly 110-subject validation cohort, separate from the roughly 700-subject first cohort. Sequences were obtained from PBMCs. This sequence originates from a man aged 30-40 years in good health and CMV-seropositive.

For the CDR3, the DNA is TGTGCCACCTCCGGGACAGGTTGGGGGAATCAGCCCCAGCATTTT. Amino acid sequence: CATSGTGWGNQPQHF. The chain is built from TRBV25-1 and TRBJ1-5, with 8 bases aligning to TRBD1. This CDR3 comprises 15 residues. CDR1 MGHDK and CDR2 SYGVNS come from the germline V gene. Germline trimming cut 10 bases from V and 4 bases from J; bases unmatched to any gene: 12.